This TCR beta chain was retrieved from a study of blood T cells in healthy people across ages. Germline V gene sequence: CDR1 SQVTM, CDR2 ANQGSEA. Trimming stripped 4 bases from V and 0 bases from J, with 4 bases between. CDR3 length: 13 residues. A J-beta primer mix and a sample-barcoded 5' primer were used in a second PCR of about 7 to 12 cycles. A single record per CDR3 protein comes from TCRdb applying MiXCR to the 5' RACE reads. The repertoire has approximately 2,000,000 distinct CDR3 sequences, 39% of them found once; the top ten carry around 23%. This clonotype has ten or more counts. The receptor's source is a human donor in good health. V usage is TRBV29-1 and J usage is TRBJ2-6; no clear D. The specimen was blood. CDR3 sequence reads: CSVVSSGANVLTF. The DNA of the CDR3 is TGCAGCGTTGTAAGCTCTGGGGCCAACGTCCTGACTTTC.